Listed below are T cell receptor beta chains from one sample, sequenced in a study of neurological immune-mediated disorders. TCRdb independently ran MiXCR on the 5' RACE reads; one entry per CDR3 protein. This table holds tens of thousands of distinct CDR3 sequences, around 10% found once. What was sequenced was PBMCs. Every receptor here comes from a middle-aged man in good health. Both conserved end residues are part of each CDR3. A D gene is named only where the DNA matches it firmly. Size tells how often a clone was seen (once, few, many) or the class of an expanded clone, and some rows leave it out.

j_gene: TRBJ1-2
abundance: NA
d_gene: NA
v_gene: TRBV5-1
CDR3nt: TGCGCCAGCAGCCGCGACACCACGTTGGATGGCTACACCTTC
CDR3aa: CASSRDTTLDGYTF

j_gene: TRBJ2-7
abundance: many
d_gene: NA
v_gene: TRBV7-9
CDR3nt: TGTGCCAGCAGCTCGACCCTCGGGAGACTGGACCTGTGGGAGCAGTACTTC
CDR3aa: CASSSTLGRLDLWEQYF

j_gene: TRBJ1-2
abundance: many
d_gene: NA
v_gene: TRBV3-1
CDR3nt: TGTGCCAGCAGCCAATTAGGGTCGGCTAACTATGGCTACACCTTC
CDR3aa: CASSQLGSANYGYTF

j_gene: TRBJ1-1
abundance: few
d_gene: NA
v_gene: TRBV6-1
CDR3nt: TGTGCCAGCAGTGAAGGACAGGCTGCCCGACCCATGAACACTGAAGCTTTCTTT
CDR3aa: CASSEGQAARPMNTEAFF

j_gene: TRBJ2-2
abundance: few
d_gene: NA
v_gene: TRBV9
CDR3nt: TGTGCCAGCAGCGTTCCAGGGGGGGCCGGGGAGCTGTTTTTT
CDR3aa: CASSVPGGAGELFF

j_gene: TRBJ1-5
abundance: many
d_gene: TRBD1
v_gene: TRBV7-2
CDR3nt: TGTGCCAGCAGCCCCGGACAGGGTGTCCAGCCCCAGCATTTT
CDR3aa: CASSPGQGVQPQHF

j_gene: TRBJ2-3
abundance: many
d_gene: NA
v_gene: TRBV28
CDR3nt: TGTGCCGGCAGCGAGGGGGGTGGCACAGATACGCAGTATTTT
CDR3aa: CAGSEGGGTDTQYF

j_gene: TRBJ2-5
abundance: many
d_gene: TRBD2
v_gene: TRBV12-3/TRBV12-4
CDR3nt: TGTGCCAGCAGTTTAGGGGGACTAGCGGGAGGATTGGCGGAGACCCAGTACTTC
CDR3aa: CASSLGGLAGGLAETQYF

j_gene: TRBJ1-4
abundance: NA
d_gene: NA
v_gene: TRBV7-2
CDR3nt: TGTGCCAGCAGCTTAGCGACAGGCGCGGAAAAACTGTTTTTT
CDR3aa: CASSLATGAEKLFF

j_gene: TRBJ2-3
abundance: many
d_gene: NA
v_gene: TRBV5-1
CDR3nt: TGCGCCAGCAGCTTGGGGAGGGGCTCCATTGGAAATACGCAGTATTTT
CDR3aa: CASSLGRGSIGNTQYF

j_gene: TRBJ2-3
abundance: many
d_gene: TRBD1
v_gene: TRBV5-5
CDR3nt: TGTGCCAGCACCACGAGACAGGGAAGATCGATAGGGTATTTT
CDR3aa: CASTTRQGRSIGYF

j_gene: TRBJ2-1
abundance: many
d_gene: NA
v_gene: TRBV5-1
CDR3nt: TGCGCCAGCAGCTTGGGGTCCCCGAGGGATGAGCAGTTCTTC
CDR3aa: CASSLGSPRDEQFF

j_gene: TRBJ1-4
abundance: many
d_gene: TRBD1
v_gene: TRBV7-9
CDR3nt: TGTGCCAGCAGCCCGAAGGGGACAGCCGGCGGGACTAATGAAAAACTGTTTTTT
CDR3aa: CASSPKGTAGGTNEKLFF

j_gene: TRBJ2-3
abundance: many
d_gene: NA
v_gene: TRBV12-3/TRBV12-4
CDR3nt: TGTGCCAGCAGCTGGGACCCAATAGATACGCAGTATTTT
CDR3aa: CASSWDPIDTQYF

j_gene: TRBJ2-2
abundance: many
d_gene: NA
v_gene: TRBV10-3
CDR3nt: TGTGCCATCAGTGAGTTGGGGACAAAGGGGAACACCGGGGAGCTGTTTTTT
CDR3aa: CAISELGTKGNTGELFF

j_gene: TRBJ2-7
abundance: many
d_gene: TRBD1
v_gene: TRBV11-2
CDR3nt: TGTGCCAGCAGCTTAGGAAGGGGGACAGTAGGGGACTACGAGCAGTACTTC
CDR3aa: CASSLGRGTVGDYEQYF

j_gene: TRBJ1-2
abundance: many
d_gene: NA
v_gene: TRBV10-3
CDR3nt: TGTGCCATCGACTCAGGGGACTATGGCTACACCTTC
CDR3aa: CAIDSGDYGYTF

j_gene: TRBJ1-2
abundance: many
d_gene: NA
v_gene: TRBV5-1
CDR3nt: TGCGCCAGCCAGGCCGGGGGTAACTATGGCTACACCTTC
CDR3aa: CASQAGGNYGYTF

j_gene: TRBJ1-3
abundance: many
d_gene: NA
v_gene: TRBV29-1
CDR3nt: TGCAGCGCCCAGGTAGCTGGAAACACCATATATTTT
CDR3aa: CSAQVAGNTIYF

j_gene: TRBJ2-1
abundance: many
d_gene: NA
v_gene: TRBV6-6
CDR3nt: TGTGCCAGCACTGCCGCGGGACCCTACAATGAGCAGTTCTTC
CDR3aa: CASTAAGPYNEQFF

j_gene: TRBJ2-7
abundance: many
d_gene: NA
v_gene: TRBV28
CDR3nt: TGTGCCAGCAGTTACGGACGGTCCTACGAGCAGTACTTC
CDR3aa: CASSYGRSYEQYF

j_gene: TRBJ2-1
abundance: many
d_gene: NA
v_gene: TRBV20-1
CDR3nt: TGCAGTGCTACTGGACTAACCAATGAGCAGTTCTTC
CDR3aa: CSATGLTNEQFF

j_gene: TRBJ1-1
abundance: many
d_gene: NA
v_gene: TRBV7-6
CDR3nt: TGTGCCAGCAGCTTGTTTGATAACACTGAAGCTTTCTTT
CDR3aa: CASSLFDNTEAFF

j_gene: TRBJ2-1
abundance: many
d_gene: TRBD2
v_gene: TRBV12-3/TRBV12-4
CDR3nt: TGTGCCAGCAGTTTCACCGACCCCCGACTAGCGAAGATTTACAATGAGCAGTTCTTC
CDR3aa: CASSFTDPRLAKIYNEQFF

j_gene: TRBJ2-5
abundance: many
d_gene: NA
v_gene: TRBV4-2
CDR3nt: TGTGCCAGCAGCCCCTTTGGGACCCATACGACCCAGTACTTC
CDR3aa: CASSPFGTHTTQYF

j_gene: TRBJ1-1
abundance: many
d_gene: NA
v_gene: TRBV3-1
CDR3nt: TGTGCCAGCAGCCAAGAGAGCGTAGCTGAAGCTTTCTTT
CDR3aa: CASSQESVAEAFF

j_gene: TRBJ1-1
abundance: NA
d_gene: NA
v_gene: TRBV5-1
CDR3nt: TGCGCCAGCAGCCGAACAGAGAACACTGACGCTTTCTTT
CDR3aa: CASSRTENTDAFF

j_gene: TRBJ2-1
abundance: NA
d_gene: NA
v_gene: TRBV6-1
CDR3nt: TGTGCCAGCAGGTTATTCCGGATCGTGAGAGACCAATCCTACAATGAACAGTTCTTC
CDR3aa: CASRLFRIVRDQSYNEQFF

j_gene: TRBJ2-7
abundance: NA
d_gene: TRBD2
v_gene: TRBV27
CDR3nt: TGTGCCAGCAGTTCCCCCCTAGCGGGGGGCTACTACGAGCATTACTTC
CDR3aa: CASSSPLAGGYYEHYF

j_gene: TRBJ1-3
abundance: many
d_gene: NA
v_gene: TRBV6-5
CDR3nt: TGTGCCAGCAGCAACAGGAGGAGGGGAAACACCATATATTTT
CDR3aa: CASSNRRRGNTIYF

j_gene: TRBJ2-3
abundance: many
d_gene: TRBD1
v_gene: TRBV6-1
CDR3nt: TGTGCCAGCAGAGTAGACAGGGGGCTTTACACAGATACGCAGTATTTT
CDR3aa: CASRVDRGLYTDTQYF

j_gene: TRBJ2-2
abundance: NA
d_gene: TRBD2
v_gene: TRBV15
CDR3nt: TGTGCCACCAGCAGAGGTGGGACTACACACACCGGGGAGCTGTTTTTT
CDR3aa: CATSRGGTTHTGELFF

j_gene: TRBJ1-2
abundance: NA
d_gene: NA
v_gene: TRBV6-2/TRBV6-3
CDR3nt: TGTGCCAGCAGTTACGACACCCGGTTTGGAGGCTACACCTTC
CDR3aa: CASSYDTRFGGYTF

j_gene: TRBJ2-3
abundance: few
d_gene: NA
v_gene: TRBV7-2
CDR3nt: TGTGCCAGCAGCTTAGAAGTGCGGAGGGGAGGAACAGATACGCAGTATTTT
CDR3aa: CASSLEVRRGGTDTQYF

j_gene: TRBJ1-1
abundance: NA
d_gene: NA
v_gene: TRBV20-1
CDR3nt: TGCAGTGCTCCGTGGGGCAAAACGAACACTGAAGCTTTCTTT
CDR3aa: CSAPWGKTNTEAFF

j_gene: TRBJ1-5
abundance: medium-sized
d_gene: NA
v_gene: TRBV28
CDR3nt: TGTGCCAGCATTCTGTCCACTGGAGCGGAGGTTGGGATAGGCAATCAGCCCCAGCATTTT
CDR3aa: CASILSTGAEVGIGNQPQHF

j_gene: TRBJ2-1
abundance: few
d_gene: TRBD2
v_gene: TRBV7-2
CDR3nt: TGTGCCAGCAGCTTAGTAGCGGGACACAACTACAATGAGCAGTTCTTC
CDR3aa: CASSLVAGHNYNEQFF

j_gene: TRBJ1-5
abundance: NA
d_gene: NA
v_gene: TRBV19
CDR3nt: TGTGCCAGTAGTATAAATGTTGGGCTAATCCAGACAGGCCGGCAGCCCCAGCATTTT
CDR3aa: CASSINVGLIQTGRQPQHF

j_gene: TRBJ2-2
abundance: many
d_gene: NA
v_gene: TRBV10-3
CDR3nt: TGTGCCATCAGTAGAAAGGGCGGCACCGGGGAGCTGTTTTTT
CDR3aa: CAISRKGGTGELFF

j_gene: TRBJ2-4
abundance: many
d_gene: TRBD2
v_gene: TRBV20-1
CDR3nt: TGCAGTGCCCCTCGACTAGCGGGAGGGCCATTAGCCAAAAACATTCAGTACTTC
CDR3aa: CSAPRLAGGPLAKNIQYF

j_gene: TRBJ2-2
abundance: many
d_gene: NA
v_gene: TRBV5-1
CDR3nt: TGCGCCAGCAGCCTGGGGGCAGGAGCGAACACCGGGGAGCTGTTTTTT
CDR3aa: CASSLGAGANTGELFF

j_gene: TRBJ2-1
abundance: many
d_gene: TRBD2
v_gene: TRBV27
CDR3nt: TGTGCCAGCAGTTTATTGGGGGGACTAGCGGGTAGGAATGAGCAGTTCTTC
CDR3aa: CASSLLGGLAGRNEQFF

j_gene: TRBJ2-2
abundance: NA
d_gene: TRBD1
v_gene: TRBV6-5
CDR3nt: TGTGCCAGCTTCCAGGGGGCTGGTTTCACCGGGGAGCTGTTTTTT
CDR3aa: CASFQGAGFTGELFF

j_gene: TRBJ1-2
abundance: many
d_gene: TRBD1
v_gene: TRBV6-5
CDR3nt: TGTGCCAGCAGCCCTTCCTCACAGGGACAGCCGAGCTACACCTTC
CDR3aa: CASSPSSQGQPSYTF

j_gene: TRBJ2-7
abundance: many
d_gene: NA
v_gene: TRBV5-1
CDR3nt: TGCGCCAGCAGCGTGGGGAGCTCCTACGAGCAGTACTTC
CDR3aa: CASSVGSSYEQYF